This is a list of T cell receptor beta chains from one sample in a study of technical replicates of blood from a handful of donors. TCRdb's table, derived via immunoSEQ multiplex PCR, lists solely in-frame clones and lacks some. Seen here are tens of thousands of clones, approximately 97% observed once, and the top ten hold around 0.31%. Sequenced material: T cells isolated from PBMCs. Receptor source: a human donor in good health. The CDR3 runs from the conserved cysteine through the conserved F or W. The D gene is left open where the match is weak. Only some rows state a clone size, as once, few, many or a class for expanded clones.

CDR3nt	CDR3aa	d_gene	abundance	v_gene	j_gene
TGTGCCAGCAGTTACCCTCCCAGGGAAAAGAGCTTC	CASSYPPREKSF	-	-	TRBV6-6	TRBJ1-2
TGCGCCAGCACCCCGGGGTTGGCGAACACTGAAGCTTTCTTT	CASTPGLANTEAFF	-	-	TRBV5-1	TRBJ1-1
TGTGCCAGCAGCTTATGGACTAGCGGGAGTCAAAATGAGCAGTTCTTC	CASSLWTSGSQNEQFF	TRBD2	-	TRBV9	TRBJ2-1
TGTGCCAGCAGCTCGACAGGGAAAACCTACGAGCAGTACTTC	CASSSTGKTYEQYF	TRBD1	-	TRBV7-9	TRBJ2-7
TGCGCCAGCAGACCCGAGGTTCCCGGGGAGCTGTTTTTT	CASRPEVPGELFF	-	once	TRBV5-1	TRBJ2-2
TGCGCCAGCAGCGAGACTAGCGGAGAATTCTACGAGCAGTACTTC	CASSETSGEFYEQYF	TRBD2	-	TRBV4-1	TRBJ2-7
TGTGCCAGCAGGTATGCAGGTCTTAATGAAGCTTTCTTT	CASRYAGLNEAFF	-	-	TRBV6-5	TRBJ1-1
TGCAGCGTGGGACAGGGCGATCAGCCCCAGCATTTT	CSVGQGDQPQHF	TRBD1	-	TRBV29-1	TRBJ1-5
TGTGCCAGCTCACCTCTGGGACAGGGGTCCTACGAGCAGTACTTC	CASSPLGQGSYEQYF	TRBD1	-	TRBV18	TRBJ2-7
TGTGCCTGGCAAGGGGGGGATCCTGAAGCTTTCTTT	CAWQGGDPEAFF	-	few	TRBV30	TRBJ1-1
TGTGCCAGCGGGACTAGCGGGAGCGGGACCGGGGAGCTGTTTTTT	CASGTSGSGTGELFF	TRBD2	-	TRBV30	TRBJ2-2
TGTGCCTGGGGAGTAAGGTCTTTAGGCACAGATACGCAGTATTTT	CAWGVRSLGTDTQYF	-	once	TRBV30	TRBJ2-3
TGTGCCAGCAGTGTAGGGACAGGGGAGCGAGAGACCCAGTACTTC	CASSVGTGERETQYF	TRBD1	once	TRBV6-1	TRBJ2-5
TGTGCCAGTAGTATTGTGGACAGGGGAAGAGCTTTCTTT	CASSIVDRGRAFF	TRBD1	-	TRBV19	TRBJ1-1
TGTGCCAGCAGCCCACAGAGCGGAAGCGATTACGAGCAGTACTTC	CASSPQSGSDYEQYF	-	-	TRBV7-2	TRBJ2-7
TGTGCCAGCAGTTTGTTGGGTGGGACAGGGGGCGTCCATATTCAGCCCCAGCATTTT	CASSLLGGTGGVHIQPQHF	TRBD1	-	TRBV28	TRBJ1-5
TGTGCCAGTAGTTCAGGAGGGGCCGGCTACACCTTC	CASSSGGAGYTF	-	-	TRBV19	TRBJ1-2
TGTGCCAGCCGACGACATGTCAGCACAGATACGCAGTATTTT	CASRRHVSTDTQYF	-	-	TRBV6-5	TRBJ2-3
TGCGCCAGCAGCGGAGACTTTATCACAGATACGCAGTATTTT	CASSGDFITDTQYF	-	-	TRBV5-1	TRBJ2-3
TGTGCCAGCAGCGGCCGGCGGGGGGGAAACACCATATATTTT	CASSGRRGGNTIYF	-	-	TRBV7-9	TRBJ1-3
TGTGCCAGCAAACCCGAGGGGAGGAACACCATATATTTT	CASKPEGRNTIYF	-	-	TRBV6-5	TRBJ1-3
TGTGCCAGCAGCCGGAGGACAGTCTTCTACCACGAGCAGTACTTC	CASSRRTVFYHEQYF	-	-	TRBV6-5	TRBJ2-7
TGTGCCAGCATTGACCGGGGTCTCGAGGGCTACACCTTC	CASIDRGLEGYTF	-	-	TRBV6-5	TRBJ1-2
TGTGCCAGCAGTGACGGGGGGGCAGATACGCAGTATTTT	CASSDGGADTQYF	TRBD2	-	TRBV6-1	TRBJ2-3
TGTGCCAGCAGTGAAGCGGTCCTAGCCTTCTTTAACTCTGGAAACACCATATATTTT	CASSEAVLAFFNSGNTIYF	-	-	TRBV6-1	TRBJ1-3
TGTGCCAGCAGCAAATCAAAGCGAGACCAAGAGACCCAGTACTTC	CASSKSKRDQETQYF	-	once	TRBV21-1	TRBJ2-5
TGTGCCAGCAGCCTGACGACAGGGGCCACCGGGGAGCTGTTTTTT	CASSLTTGATGELFF	TRBD1	-	TRBV7-6	TRBJ2-2
TGTGCCAGCAGCTTAGGCGCTAGCGGGAGTCTGACCAATGAGCAGTTCTTC	CASSLGASGSLTNEQFF	TRBD2	-	TRBV7-2	TRBJ2-1
TGTGCCAGCAGTTCACTCGACTGGGACCAAGAGACCCAGTACTTC	CASSSLDWDQETQYF	-	-	TRBV28	TRBJ2-5